Detailed here is one T cell receptor (beta chain). The antigen this receptor binds is unknown. Base quality data are lacking; no much larger clone is found one base away. The data were taken from a study of shared clonotypes between healthy human individuals (dated by TCRdb to 2019 to 2021). With respect to the entire study: The cohort included three men and two women between 18 and 49 years of age. For each donor, CD4 naive and CD4 memory were each given three plates, CD8 naive was given two plates, and CD8 memory was given one plate. The study deeply sequenced blood TCR repertoires of five healthy adults to estimate repertoire size and the extent of clonotype sharing between individuals. To increase sequencing depth and limit assay-specific biases, different laboratories used diverse techniques to prepare libraries and sequence TCR repertoires. Leukapheresis yielded between about 0.9 and 9 billion PBMCs per donor.

Inclusive of the bounding cysteine and phenylalanine, the CDR3 is 16 residues long. Only the CDR3 portion is preserved as DNA: 48 bases, with reading frame beginning at the first base. Per the germline V gene, SGHRS is the CDR1 and YFSETQ is the CDR2. The germline V and J ends show losses of 4 bases and 7 bases respectively, and no gene match explains 12 bases of the junction. Using the deep immunoSEQ assay, TCR CDR3 regions were amplified from genomic DNA by multiplex PCR. Genomic DNA extracted from each cell subset was distributed evenly over all wells of several immunoSEQ 96-well plates, and each plate served as one replicate. For sorted subsets, each replicate PCR was loaded with roughly 0.2 ug genomic DNA, equivalent to about 30,000 T cell genomes. Purified libraries were measured with a Qubit 3.0 fluorometer, size-checked on a Bioanalyzer 2100, and measured again with the KAPA Library Quantification kit. Each immunoSEQ 96-well plate was sequenced on its own single-read 150-cycle Illumina NextSeq 550 flow cell. In the source study's methods: Because only junctional sequences without quality scores were contained in the immunoSEQ output, filtering matching that applied to full-length reads could not be performed. Sequences were annotated with PyIR, a Python wrapper for IgBLAST v1.9, and V/J genes and CDR3 were assigned using IMGT germline references. Reads with weak V/J assignments (E-value above 1e-6), missing CDR3, stop codons, out-of-frame junctions, or ambiguous translated residues were removed. V3J clonotypes were defined as sequences sharing the same inferred V gene, J gene, and CDR3 amino acid sequence. Percentage overlap between repertoires was computed as shared unique clonotypes divided by the size of the smaller repertoire. Richness of each repertoire was evaluated using RTK rarefaction, the Chao1 estimator, and Recon v2.1 estimates of unobserved clonotypes. OLGA was used to compute generation probabilities for all TCRbeta clonotypes that the gDNA method yielded from four donors. The clones in this table, taken by TCRdb from immuneACCESS, are in-frame only. Not every clone is retained; where verified, under half of the shortfall comes from an unresolved V gene, and the cause of the rest is unknown. The V and J calls and clone size are taken from that table; D and trimming were inferred from the DNA. The table for this sample lists some 2.4 million clones; more than 85% of them were counted only once. The ten top clones hold about 0.34% of the sample.

Healthy HIV-negative adults with no recently reported acute infections or vaccinations were included as donors. Every donor was a Caucasian adult living in Nashville, Tennessee, USA. CD4+ T cells were enriched by magnetic negative selection, after which naive cells were positively selected on CD45RA and the negative fraction was taken as the memory subset. After blood collection by leukapheresis, PBMCs were isolated using Ficoll-Histopaque density gradient centrifugation and then cryopreserved in the vapor phase of liquid nitrogen. Analytical flow cytometry was used to check the purity and quantity of every magnetically sorted T cell population. From each sorted fraction, genomic DNA was isolated and quantified by UV absorbance on a Nanodrop 2000c. General findings and caveats noted by the study authors: Naive subsets generally had larger estimated clonotype richness than memory subsets. Sampling was limited to blood, and TCR repertoires in tissue likely differ from TCR repertoires in blood. When a handful of donors were compared, the shared fraction of clonotypes was about 5.4% for naive CD4, roughly 3.3% for naive CD8, more than 2% for memory CD4, and 0.3% to 0.5% for memory CD8. Pairwise subsampling led to the expectation that sequencing depth would affect the degree of clonotype sharing among donors. Compared with non-shared clonotypes, the clonotypes found in all four sorted-subset donors had higher generation probabilities. The genetic and exposure-history diversity represented was limited by the small number of donors. Even with the large sequencing depth, rarefaction of the sorted-subset datasets indicated that sequencing was incomplete.

Sequenced sample: naive CD4+ T cells from PBMCs. The sample's cell subset or site label, decoded: CD45RA+ positively selected. The chain is made from TRBV5-1 and TRBJ1-5; TRBD1 matches 9 bases in the middle. This receptor was identified in a man younger than 35 in good health. Some clones in this sample may be carry-over from other donors' samples. The DNA is as follows: TGCGCCAGCAGCCCGGGGGACAGGGCGGGTCTCCAGCCCCAGCATTTT. This translates into CASSPGDRAGLQPQHF.